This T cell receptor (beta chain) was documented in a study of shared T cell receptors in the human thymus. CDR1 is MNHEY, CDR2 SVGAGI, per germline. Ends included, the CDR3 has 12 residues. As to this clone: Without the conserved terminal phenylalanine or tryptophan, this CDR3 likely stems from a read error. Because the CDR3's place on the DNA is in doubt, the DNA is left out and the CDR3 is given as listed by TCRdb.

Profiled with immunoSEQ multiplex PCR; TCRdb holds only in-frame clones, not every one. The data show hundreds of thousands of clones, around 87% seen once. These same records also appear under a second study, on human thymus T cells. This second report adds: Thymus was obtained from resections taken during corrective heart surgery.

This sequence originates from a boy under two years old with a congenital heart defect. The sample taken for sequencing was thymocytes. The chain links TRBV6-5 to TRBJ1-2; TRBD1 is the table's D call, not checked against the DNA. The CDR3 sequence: CASSTSTGSSHL.